The clone carrying this TCR beta chain was seen a few times. TCRdb re-called the 5' RACE reads through MiXCR, storing one row per CDR3 protein. The sample contains almost 65,000 distinct CDR3 sequences, about a fifth of which appear only once. These data originate in a study of HIV-infected patients and healthy controls. Germline V lookup: CDR1 DFQATT, CDR2 SNEGSKA (reference sequence). The ends were cut back, 3 bases at V and 2 bases at J, with 17 bases in the middle. The CDR3 has 16 amino acids. The V call is TRBV20-1, the J call TRBJ1-5; TRBD1 is a possible D gene (6 bases). Material for sequencing was CD4+ T cells from blood. The TCR originated in a human donor in good health. The CDR3 coding sequence is TGCAGTGCTAGGGACCCCTACAGGGAAGGCAATCAGCCCCAGCATTTT. Encoded protein: CSARDPYREGNQPQHF.